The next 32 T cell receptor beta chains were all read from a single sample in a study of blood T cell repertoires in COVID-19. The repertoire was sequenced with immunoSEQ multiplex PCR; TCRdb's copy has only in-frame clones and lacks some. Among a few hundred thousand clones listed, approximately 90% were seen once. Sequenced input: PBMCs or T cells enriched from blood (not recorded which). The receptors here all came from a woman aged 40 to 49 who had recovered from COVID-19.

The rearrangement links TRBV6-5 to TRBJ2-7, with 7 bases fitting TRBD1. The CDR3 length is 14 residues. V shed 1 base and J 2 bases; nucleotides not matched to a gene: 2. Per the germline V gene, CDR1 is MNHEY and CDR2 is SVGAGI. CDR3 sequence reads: CASSYLGQTYEQYF. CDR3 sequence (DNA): TGTGCCAGCAGTTACTTGGGACAGACCTACGAGCAGTACTTC.

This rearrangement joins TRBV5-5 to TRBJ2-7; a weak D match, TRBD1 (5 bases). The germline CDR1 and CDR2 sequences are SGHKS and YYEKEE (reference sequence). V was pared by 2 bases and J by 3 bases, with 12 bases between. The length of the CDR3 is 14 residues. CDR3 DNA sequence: TGTGCCAGCAGCTTTCTAACAGGAGACTACGAGCAGTACTTC. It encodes CASSFLTGDYEQYF.

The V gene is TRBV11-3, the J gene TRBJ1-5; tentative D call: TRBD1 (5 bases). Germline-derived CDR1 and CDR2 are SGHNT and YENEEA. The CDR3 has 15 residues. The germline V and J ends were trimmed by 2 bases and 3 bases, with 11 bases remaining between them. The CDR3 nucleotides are TGTGCCAGCAGCTTAAATTTAGGGGACAATCAGCCCCAGCATTTT. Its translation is CASSLNLGDNQPQHF.

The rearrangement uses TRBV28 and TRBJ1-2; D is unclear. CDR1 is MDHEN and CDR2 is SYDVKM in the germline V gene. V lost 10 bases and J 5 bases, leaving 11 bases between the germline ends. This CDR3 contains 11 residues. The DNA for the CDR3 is TGTGCCAATTCGGTGGTTTATGGCTACACCTTC. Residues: CANSVVYGYTF.

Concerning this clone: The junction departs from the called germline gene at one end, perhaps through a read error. The CDR3 sequence is CASSPGLTGYSSEQYF. Written as DNA, the CDR3 is TGTGCCAGCAGCCCGGGTCTGACAGGGTACTCCTCCGAGCAGTACTTC. The rearrangement joins TRBV7-6 to TRBJ2-7; 7 positions match TRBD1. Germline V gene sequence: CDR1 SGHVS, CDR2 FNYEAQ. CDR3 length: 16 residues.

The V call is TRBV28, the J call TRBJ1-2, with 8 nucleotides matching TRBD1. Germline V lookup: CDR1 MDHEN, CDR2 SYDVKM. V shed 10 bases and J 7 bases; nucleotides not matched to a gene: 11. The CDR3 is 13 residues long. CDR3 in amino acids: CATIKSGTGGYTF. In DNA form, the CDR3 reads TGTGCCACGATAAAATCCGGGACAGGTGGCTACACCTTC.

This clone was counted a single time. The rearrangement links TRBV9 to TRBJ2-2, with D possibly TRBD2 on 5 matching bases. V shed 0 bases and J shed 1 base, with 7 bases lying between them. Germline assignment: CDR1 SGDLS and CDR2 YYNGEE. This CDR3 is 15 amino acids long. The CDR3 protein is CASSVGERNTGELFF. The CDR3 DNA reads TGTGCCAGCAGCGTAGGGGAGCGGAACACCGGGGAGCTGTTTTTT.

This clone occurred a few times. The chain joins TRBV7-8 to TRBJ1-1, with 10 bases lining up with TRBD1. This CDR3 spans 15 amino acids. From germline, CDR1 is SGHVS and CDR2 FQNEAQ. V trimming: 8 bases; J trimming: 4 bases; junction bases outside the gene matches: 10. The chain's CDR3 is CASRQGASRSTEAFF. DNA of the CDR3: TGTGCCAGCCGACAGGGGGCAAGTCGTTCCACTGAAGCTTTCTTT. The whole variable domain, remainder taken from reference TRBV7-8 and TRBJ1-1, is GAGVSQSPRYKVAKRGQDVALRCDPISGHVSLFWYQQALGQGPEFLTYFQNEAQLDKSGLPSDRFFAERPEGSVSTLKIQRTQQEDSAVYLCASRQGASRSTEAFFGQGTRLTVV.

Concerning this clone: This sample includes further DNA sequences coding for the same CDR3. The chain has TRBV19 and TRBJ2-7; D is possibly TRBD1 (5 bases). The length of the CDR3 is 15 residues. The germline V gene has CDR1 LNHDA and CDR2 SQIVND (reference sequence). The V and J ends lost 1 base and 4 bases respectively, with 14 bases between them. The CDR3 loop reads CASSIAQGAGYEQYF. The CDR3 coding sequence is TGTGCCAGTAGTATAGCCCAGGGCGCCGGTTACGAGCAGTACTTC.

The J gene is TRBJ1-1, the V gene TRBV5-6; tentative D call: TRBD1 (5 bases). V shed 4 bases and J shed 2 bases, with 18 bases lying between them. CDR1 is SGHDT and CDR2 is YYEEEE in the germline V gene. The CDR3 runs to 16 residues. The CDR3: CASSPRYGQGNTEAFF. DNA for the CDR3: TGTGCCAGCAGCCCCAGGTATGGGCAGGGAAACACTGAAGCTTTCTTT.

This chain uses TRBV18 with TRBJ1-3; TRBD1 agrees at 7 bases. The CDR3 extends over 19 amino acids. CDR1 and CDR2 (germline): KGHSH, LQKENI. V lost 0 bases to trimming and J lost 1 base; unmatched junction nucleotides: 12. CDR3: CASSPPEGRGVYSGNTIYF. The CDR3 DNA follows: TGTGCCAGCTCACCACCGGAGGGCAGGGGGGTCTATTCTGGAAACACCATATATTTT. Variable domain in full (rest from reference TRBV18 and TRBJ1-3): NAGVMQNPRHLVRRRGQEARLRCSPMKGHSHVYWYRQLPEEGLKFMVYLQKENIIDESGMPKERFSAEFPKEGPSILRIQQVVRGDSAAYFCASSPPEGRGVYSGNTIYFGEGSWLTVV.

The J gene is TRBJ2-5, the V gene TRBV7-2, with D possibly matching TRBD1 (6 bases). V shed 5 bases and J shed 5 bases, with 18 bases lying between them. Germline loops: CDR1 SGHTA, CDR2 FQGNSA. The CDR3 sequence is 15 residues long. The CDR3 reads CASSTTTGGVETQYF. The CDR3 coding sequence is TGTGCCAGCAGCACTACGACAGGAGGCGTGGAGACCCAGTACTTC.

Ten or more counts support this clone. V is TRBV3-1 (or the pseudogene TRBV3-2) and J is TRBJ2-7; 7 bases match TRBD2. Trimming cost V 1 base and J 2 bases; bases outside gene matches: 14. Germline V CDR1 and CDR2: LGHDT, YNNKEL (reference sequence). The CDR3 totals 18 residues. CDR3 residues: CASSQVGRGHSGTYEQYF. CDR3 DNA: TGTGCCAGCAGCCAAGTGGGGAGGGGTCATAGTGGAACCTACGAGCAGTACTTC.

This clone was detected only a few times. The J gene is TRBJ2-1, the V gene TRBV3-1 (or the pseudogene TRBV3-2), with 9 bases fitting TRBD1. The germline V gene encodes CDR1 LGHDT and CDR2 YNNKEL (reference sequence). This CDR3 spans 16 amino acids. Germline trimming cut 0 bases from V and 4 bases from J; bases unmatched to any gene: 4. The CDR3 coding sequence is TGTGCCAGCAGCCAAGAGGGGACAGGGAGGTACAATGAGCAGTTCTTC. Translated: CASSQEGTGRYNEQFF.

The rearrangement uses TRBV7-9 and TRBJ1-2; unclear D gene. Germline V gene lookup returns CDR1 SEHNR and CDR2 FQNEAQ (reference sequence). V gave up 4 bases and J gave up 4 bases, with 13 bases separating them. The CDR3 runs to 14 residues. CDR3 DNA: TGTGCCAGCAGCTCAAAGGACGGACTCTATGGCTACACCTTC. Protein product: CASSSKDGLYGYTF.

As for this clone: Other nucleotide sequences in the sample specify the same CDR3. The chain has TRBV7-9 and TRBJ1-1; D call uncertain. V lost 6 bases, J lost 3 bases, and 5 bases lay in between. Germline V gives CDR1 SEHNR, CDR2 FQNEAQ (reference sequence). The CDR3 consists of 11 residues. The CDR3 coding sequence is TGTGCCAGCAGTCGTGACACTGAAGCTTTCTTT. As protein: CASSRDTEAFF. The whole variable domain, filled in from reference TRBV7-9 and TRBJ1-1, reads DTGVSQNPRHKITKRGQNVTFRCDPISEHNRLYWYRQTLGQGPEFLTYFQNEAQLEKSRLLSDRFSAERPKGSFSTLEIQRTEQGDSAMYLCASSRDTEAFFGQGTRLTVV.

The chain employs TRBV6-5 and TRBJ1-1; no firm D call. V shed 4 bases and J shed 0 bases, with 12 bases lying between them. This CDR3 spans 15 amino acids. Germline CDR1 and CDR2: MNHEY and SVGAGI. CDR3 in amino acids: CASSLGGNLNTEAFF. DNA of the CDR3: TGTGCCAGCAGTTTGGGAGGTAATCTGAACACTGAAGCTTTCTTT.

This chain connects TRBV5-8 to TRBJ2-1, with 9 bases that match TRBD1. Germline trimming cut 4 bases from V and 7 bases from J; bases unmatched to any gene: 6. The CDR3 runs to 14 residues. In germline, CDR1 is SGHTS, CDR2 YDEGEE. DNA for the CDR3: TGTGCCAGCAGCCCATGGACAGGGGAGAATGAGCAGTTCTTC. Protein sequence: CASSPWTGENEQFF. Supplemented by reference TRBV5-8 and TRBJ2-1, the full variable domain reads EAGVTQSPTHLIKTRGQQATLRCSPISGHTSVYWYQQALGLGLQFLLWYDEGEERNRGNFPPRFSGRQFPNYSSELNVNALELEDSALYLCASSPWTGENEQFFGPGTRLTVL.

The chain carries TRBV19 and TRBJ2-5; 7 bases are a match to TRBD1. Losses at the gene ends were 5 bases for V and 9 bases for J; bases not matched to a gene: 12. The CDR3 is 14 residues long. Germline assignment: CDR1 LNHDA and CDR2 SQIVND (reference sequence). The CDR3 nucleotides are TGTGCCAGTAGTGTTCGACAGGGAAGGTTGGCCCAGTACTTC. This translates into CASSVRQGRLAQYF.

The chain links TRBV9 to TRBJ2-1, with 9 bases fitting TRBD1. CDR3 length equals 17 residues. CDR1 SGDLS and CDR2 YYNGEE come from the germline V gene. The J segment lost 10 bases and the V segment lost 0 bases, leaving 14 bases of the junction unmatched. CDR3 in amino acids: CASSVDSGTGSYGEQFF. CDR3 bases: TGTGCCAGCAGCGTAGACTCCGGGACAGGGTCTTATGGAGAGCAGTTCTTC.

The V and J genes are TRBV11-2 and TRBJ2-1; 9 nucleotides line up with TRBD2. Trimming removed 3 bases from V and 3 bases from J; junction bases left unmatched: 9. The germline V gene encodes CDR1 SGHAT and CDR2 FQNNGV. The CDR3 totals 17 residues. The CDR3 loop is CASSFSFTSGHYNEQFF. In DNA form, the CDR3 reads TGTGCCAGCAGCTTTAGCTTTACTAGCGGGCACTACAATGAGCAGTTCTTC.

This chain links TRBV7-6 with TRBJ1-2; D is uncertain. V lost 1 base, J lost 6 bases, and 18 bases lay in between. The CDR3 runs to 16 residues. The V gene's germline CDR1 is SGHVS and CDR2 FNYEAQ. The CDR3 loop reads CASSLVVGSGIDGYTF. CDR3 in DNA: TGTGCCAGCAGCTTAGTTGTCGGATCGGGGATTGATGGCTACACCTTC.

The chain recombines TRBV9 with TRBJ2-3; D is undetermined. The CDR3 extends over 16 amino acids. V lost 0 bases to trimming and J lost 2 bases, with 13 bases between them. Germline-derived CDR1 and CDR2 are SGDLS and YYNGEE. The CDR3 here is CASSVGAEVSTDTQYF. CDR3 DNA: TGTGCCAGCAGCGTAGGTGCGGAAGTCTCCACAGATACGCAGTATTTT.

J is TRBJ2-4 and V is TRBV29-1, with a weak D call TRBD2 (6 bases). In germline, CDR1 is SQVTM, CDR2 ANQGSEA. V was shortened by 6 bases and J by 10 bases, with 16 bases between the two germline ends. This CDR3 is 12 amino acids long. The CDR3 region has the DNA TGCAGCGTGGCCTTTGGCGGGAAGATTCAGTACTTC. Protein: CSVAFGGKIQYF.

The CDR3, as DNA: TGTGCCAGCAGCTTAGATCTCCCAGATACGCAGTATTTT. Translation: CASSLDLPDTQYF. The chain has TRBV7-2 and TRBJ2-3; D gene unclear. The V gene lost 1 base and the J gene lost 4 bases, with 6 bases spanning the gap. CDR1 SGHTA and CDR2 FQGNSA come from the germline V gene. The CDR3 is 13 amino acids.

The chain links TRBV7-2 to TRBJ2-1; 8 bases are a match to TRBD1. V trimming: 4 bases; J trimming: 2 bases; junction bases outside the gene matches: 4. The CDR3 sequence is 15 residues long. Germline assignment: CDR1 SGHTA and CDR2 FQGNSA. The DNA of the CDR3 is TGTGCCAGCAGCTCAACAGGGGGACCCTACAATGAGCAGTTCTTC. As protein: CASSSTGGPYNEQFF.

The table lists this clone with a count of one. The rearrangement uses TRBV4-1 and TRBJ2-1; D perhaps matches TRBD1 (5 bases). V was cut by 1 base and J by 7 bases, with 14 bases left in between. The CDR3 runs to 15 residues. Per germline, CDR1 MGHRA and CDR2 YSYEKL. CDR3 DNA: TGCGCCAGCAGCCAAGCCACGACAGTTACAAATGAGCAGTTCTTC. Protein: CASSQATTVTNEQFF.

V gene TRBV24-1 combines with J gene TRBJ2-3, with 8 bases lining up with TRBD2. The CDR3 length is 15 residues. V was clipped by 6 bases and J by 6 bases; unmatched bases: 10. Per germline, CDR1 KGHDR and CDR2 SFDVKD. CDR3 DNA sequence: TGTGCCACCAGTCCCCCGGGGGGGGATCGCGATACGCAGTATTTT. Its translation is CATSPPGGDRDTQYF.

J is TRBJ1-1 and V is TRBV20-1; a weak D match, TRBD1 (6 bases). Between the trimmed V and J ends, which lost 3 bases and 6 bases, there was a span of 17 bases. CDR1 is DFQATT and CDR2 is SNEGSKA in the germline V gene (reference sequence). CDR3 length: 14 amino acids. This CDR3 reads CSASRPDRSAEAFF. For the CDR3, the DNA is TGCAGTGCTAGTAGACCCGACAGGAGCGCTGAAGCTTTCTTT.

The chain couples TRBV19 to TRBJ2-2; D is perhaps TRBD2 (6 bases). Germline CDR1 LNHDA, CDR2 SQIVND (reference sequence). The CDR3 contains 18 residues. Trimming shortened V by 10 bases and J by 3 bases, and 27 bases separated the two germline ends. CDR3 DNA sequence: TGTGCCACCTCACGGGCGGGACTCCAATACGGACACACCGGGGAGCTGTTTTTT. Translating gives CATSRAGLQYGHTGELFF.

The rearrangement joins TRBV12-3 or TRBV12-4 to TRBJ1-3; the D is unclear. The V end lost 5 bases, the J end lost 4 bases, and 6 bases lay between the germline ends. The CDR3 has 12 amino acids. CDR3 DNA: TGTGCCAGCAGTATACAGGGAAACACCATATATTTT. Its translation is CASSIQGNTIYF.

This CDR3 reads CASSEGQGIDTQYF. In nucleotides, the CDR3 is TGTGCCAGCAGCGAAGGACAGGGCATAGATACGCAGTATTTT. This sequence joins TRBV7-9 and TRBJ2-3, with 8 positions matching TRBD1. This CDR3 comprises 14 residues. V gave up 5 bases and J gave up 5 bases; unmatched junction bases: 6. Germline loops: CDR1 SEHNR, CDR2 FQNEAQ (reference sequence).